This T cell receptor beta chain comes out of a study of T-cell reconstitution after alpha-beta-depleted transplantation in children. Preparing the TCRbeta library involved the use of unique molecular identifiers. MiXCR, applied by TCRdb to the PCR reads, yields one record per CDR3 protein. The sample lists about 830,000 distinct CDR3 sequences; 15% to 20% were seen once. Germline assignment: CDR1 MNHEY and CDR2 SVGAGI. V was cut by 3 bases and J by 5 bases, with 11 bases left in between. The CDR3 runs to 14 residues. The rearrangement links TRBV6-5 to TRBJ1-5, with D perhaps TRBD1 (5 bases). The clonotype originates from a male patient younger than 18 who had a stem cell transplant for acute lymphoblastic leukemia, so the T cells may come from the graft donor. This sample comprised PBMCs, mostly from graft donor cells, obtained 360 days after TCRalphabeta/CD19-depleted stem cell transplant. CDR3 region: CASSYLSGDQPQHF. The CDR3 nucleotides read TGTGCCAGCAGTTATCTCTCGGGGGATCAGCCCCAGCATTTT.